This passage covers 12 T cell receptor beta chains from one sample sequenced in a study of identical twins. TCRdb reanalysed the 5' RACE reads using MiXCR and keeps one entry per CDR3 protein. This table holds 600,000 to 850,000 distinct CDR3 sequences, around a sixth found once. This sample was also put to use in a study of T cells expressing NK-cell markers.

Sequenced material: PBMCs. The receptor set was obtained from a woman younger than 30 in good health.

This clonotype has more than one count but fewer than ten. The J gene is TRBJ1-2, the V gene TRBV6-1; 7 bases match TRBD1. With V trimmed by 7 bases and J by 0 bases, 2 bases remained unmatched. The V gene's germline CDR1 is MNHNS and CDR2 SASEGT. CDR3 length equals 13 residues. CDR3 sequence: CASNRGSNYGYTF. For the CDR3, the DNA is TGTGCCAGCAACAGGGGCTCTAACTATGGCTACACCTTC.

The rearrangement links TRBV5-5 to TRBJ2-3, with TRBD2 matching 8 bases. The CDR3 runs to 18 residues. The trim removed 0 bases at V and 4 bases at J, leaving 13 bases unmatched. Germline-derived CDR1 and CDR2 are SGHKS and YYEKEE (reference sequence). CDR3 sequence: CASSLVGGGIEFSDTQYF. The CDR3 DNA is TGTGCCAGCAGCTTGGTCGGCGGGGGGATCGAATTCTCAGATACGCAGTATTTT.

The chain employs TRBV29-1 and TRBJ2-1; D is unclear. This CDR3 is 12 amino acids long. V was trimmed by 3 bases and J by 8 bases, leaving 11 bases between them. From germline, CDR1 is SQVTM and CDR2 ANQGSEA. The CDR3 here is CSVDLGSDEQFF. The CDR3 region has the DNA TGCAGCGTTGATCTTGGAAGTGATGAGCAGTTCTTC.

The J gene is TRBJ2-7, the V gene TRBV29-1; D call uncertain. This CDR3 spans 12 amino acids. Trimming shortened V by 0 bases and J by 5 bases, and 8 bases separated the two germline ends. Germline lookup yields CDR1 SQVTM and CDR2 ANQGSEA. The CDR3 DNA sequence: TGCAGCGTTGAAGATAGAGAGAACGAGCAGTACTTC. Translated, it gives CSVEDRENEQYF.

This clonotype was seen a few times. This sequence joins TRBV20-1 and TRBJ2-1; possible D gene TRBD2, 5 bases. In germline, CDR1 is DFQATT, CDR2 SNEGSKA (reference sequence). The CDR3 runs to 14 residues. V dropped 0 bases and J dropped 3 bases, with 9 bases sitting between them. This CDR3 is CSARDPRGYNEQFF. CDR3 bases: TGCAGTGCTAGAGATCCCCGGGGCTACAATGAGCAGTTCTTC.

The chain employs TRBV5-1 and TRBJ2-1; no definite D call. Trimming pared 3 bases from V and 9 bases from J, leaving 10 bases between. The CDR3 consists of 12 residues. Germline loops: CDR1 SGHRS, CDR2 YFSETQ. For the CDR3, the DNA is TGCGCCAGCAGCTCGGGTCGCGGTGAGCAGTTCTTC. Translation gives CASSSGRGEQFF.

The V call is TRBV15, the J call TRBJ2-2; D is undetermined. With 0 bases removed from V and 8 bases from J, the gap between germline ends came to 4 bases. This CDR3 has 12 amino acids. Per the germline V gene, CDR1 is LNHNV and CDR2 is YYDKDF (reference sequence). CDR3 region: CATSRDQGELFF. The CDR3 bases are TGTGCCACCAGCAGAGATCAAGGGGAGCTGTTTTTT.

This clonotype has a handful of counts. The chain couples TRBV7-8 to TRBJ2-7, with D maybe TRBD1 (6 bases). Trimming took off 5 bases at V and 3 bases at J, with 17 bases between the two ends. There are 15 residues in the CDR3. Germline V gene data show CDR1 as SGHVS and CDR2 as FQNEAQ. CDR3 residues: CASSQGPGEGYEQYF. In DNA, the CDR3 is TGTGCCAGCAGCCAGGGGCCAGGAGAGGGCTACGAGCAGTACTTC.

The table lists this clonotype with a few counts. The chain couples TRBV29-1 to TRBJ2-7; 7 bases map to TRBD2. Germline loops: CDR1 SQVTM, CDR2 ANQGSEA. The length of the CDR3 is 12 residues. The ends lost 5 bases at V and 2 bases at J; junction bases unmatched: 3. The CDR3 nucleotides are TGCAGCGTTTTGGGAGGGACCTACGAGCAGTACTTC. Amino acid sequence: CSVLGGTYEQYF.

The rearrangement uses TRBV5-6 and TRBJ2-7, with TRBD1 matching over 8 bases. Germline CDR1 and CDR2: SGHDT and YYEEEE. The V segment lost 2 bases and the J segment 2 bases; nucleotides outside the gene matches: 3. The CDR3 is 14 amino acids. CDR3 DNA: TGTGCCAGCAGCTTCGGACAGGGACCCTACGAGCAGTACTTC. Its protein product is CASSFGQGPYEQYF. The variable domain in full, with the rest retrieved from reference TRBV5-6 and TRBJ2-7, is DAGVTQSPTHLIKTRGQQVTLRCSPKSGHDTVSWYQQALGQGPQFIFQYYEEEERQRGNFPDRFSGHQFPNYSSELNVNALLLGDSALYLCASSFGQGPYEQYFGPGTRLTVT.

This clonotype was counted at least ten times. DNA of the CDR3: TGTGCCAGCAGCCAGGACCGGGACTACCTCTACGAGCAGTACTTC. Its protein is CASSQDRDYLYEQYF. The genes are TRBV4-2 and TRBJ2-7; TRBD2 matches 7 bases. Trimming at V came to 3 bases and at J to 3 bases, leaving 8 bases not matched to a gene. The germline CDR1 and CDR2 sequences are LGHNA and YNFKEQ. The CDR3 spans 15 residues.

The V gene is TRBV15, the J gene TRBJ2-3; D remains ambiguous. Germline V gene data show CDR1 as LNHNV and CDR2 as YYDKDF (reference sequence). With 1 base removed from V and 0 bases from J, the gap between germline ends came to 5 bases. The CDR3 extends over 14 amino acids. CDR3: CATSRVMSTDTQYF. Here the CDR3 DNA reads TGTGCCACCAGCAGAGTAATGAGCACAGATACGCAGTATTTT.